These 20 T cell receptor beta chains originate from one sample sequenced in a study of vaccination and CD4 T cells after COVID-19. Treatment defined: approximately nine-day PBMC culture with coronavirus spike peptide pools or control peptides (ViraFEST assay). These receptors are not linked to any known antigen. Cultured CD4+ T-cell DNA underwent Oncomine TCR Beta short-read sequencing. TCRdb ran MiXCR on the PCR reads and lists one entry per CDR3 protein. The data show roughly 13,000 distinct CDR3 sequences, 56% seen once. The sequenced sample was CD4+ T cells from blood, cultured in vitro. These receptors originate from a human donor who had recovered from COVID-19.

This clonotype came up a few times. This sequence joins TRBV27 and TRBJ2-7, with no clear D. The CDR3 spans 13 residues. In germline, CDR1 is MNHEY, CDR2 SMNVEV (reference sequence). V was cut by 6 bases and J by 0 bases, with 9 bases left in between. DNA for the CDR3: TGTGCCAGCAGACCCGCTTTCTCCTACGAGCAGTACTTC. Its translation: CASRPAFSYEQYF.

Only a few counts were recorded for this clonotype. The CDR3, as DNA: TGTGCCTGGAGTAAGAGTATTCTAACCACAGATACGCAGTATTTT. This encodes CAWSKSILTTDTQYF. The rearrangement links TRBV30 to TRBJ2-3; D gene uncertain. Trimming cost V 2 bases and J 2 bases, with 14 bases left between them. This CDR3 is built from 15 residues. The germline V gene has CDR1 GTSNPN and CDR2 SVGIG (reference sequence).

This clonotype came up a few times. The V gene is TRBV10-3, the J gene TRBJ1-3, with a possible D match to TRBD1 (5 bases). V lost 8 bases, J lost 8 bases, and 13 bases lay in between. The germline V gene encodes CDR1 ENHRY and CDR2 SYGVKD. The CDR3 sequence is 12 residues long. CDR3: CAIRTMGDTIYF. The DNA for the CDR3 is TGTGCCATCCGGACTATGGGGGACACCATATATTTT.

This clonotype was seen only a few times. This rearrangement joins TRBV27 to TRBJ2-1; 11 positions agree with TRBD2. Trimming cost V 3 bases and J 10 bases; bases outside gene matches: 5. The CDR3 length is 14 residues. The V gene's germline CDR1 is MNHEY and CDR2 SMNVEV (reference sequence). The CDR3 DNA is TGTGCCAGCAGTTTGTCACTAGCGGGAGTGGAGCAGTTCTTC. Encoded protein: CASSLSLAGVEQFF.

This clonotype was detected only a few times. CDR3 sequence: CASSIGQQPQHF. CDR3 bases: TGTGCCAGTAGTATAGGCCAACAGCCCCAGCATTTT. V and J are TRBV19 and TRBJ1-5; D not resolved. Germline lookup yields CDR1 LNHDA and CDR2 SQIVND (reference sequence). Trimming left V 1 base short and J 7 bases short, with 5 bases between. The CDR3 totals 12 residues.

Note on this clonotype: No DNA is shown, since the ends of the CDR3 on it are uncertain; the CDR3 is the one TCRdb lists. The V gene is TRBV7-5, the J gene TRBJ2-3; no check of the table's D call, TRBD1, against the DNA was made. TRBV7-5 represents a pseudogene. Ends included, the CDR3 has 18 residues. CDR3 in amino acids: CISVSDPLQTPYTDTQYF.

The sample holds a few counts of this clonotype. This chain links TRBV6-1 with TRBJ2-2; 11 positions agree with TRBD1. CDR3 length: 15 residues. Germline V gives CDR1 MNHNS, CDR2 SASEGT. V shed 5 bases and J 6 bases; nucleotides not matched to a gene: 5. The CDR3 loop is CASSRGQGASGELFF. DNA of the CDR3: TGTGCCAGCAGTAGAGGACAGGGGGCCTCCGGGGAGCTGTTTTTT.

This clonotype showed up just a few times. The chain recombines TRBV20-1 with TRBJ2-3; 7 bases are a match to TRBD2. This CDR3 is 17 amino acids long. In germline, CDR1 is DFQATT, CDR2 SNEGSKA (reference sequence). V shed 6 bases, J shed 2 bases, and the junction held 17 bases outside the gene matches. CDR3: CSAPRAGWAGDTDTQYF. The DNA of the CDR3 is TGCAGTGCCCCCCGCGCGGGTTGGGCGGGAGACACAGATACGCAGTATTTT.

In this sample, this clonotype turned up once. This rearrangement joins TRBV15 to TRBJ2-1, with 7 bases aligning to TRBD1. Germline CDR1 is LNHNV and CDR2 is YYDKDF (reference sequence). This CDR3 has 14 amino acids. The junction had 5 bases not matched to a gene; V was cut back by 5 bases and J by 4 bases. In nucleotides, the CDR3 is TGTGCCACCAGCCGGGACAGAGCTTACAATGAGCAGTTCTTC. It encodes CATSRDRAYNEQFF.

This clonotype was observed a few times. The V and J genes are TRBV20-1 and TRBJ1-2, with TRBD1 as a possible D gene (6 bases). In germline, CDR1 is DFQATT, CDR2 SNEGSKA (reference sequence). The V gene lost 3 bases and the J gene lost 4 bases, with 12 bases spanning the gap. CDR3 size: 13 residues. The CDR3 protein is CSASSGESYGYTF. The CDR3 DNA reads TGCAGTGCTAGTTCAGGGGAGAGCTATGGCTACACCTTC.

The chain is built from TRBV6-2 or TRBV6-3 and TRBJ2-5, with 8 positions matching TRBD1. CDR3 length: 16 residues. Losses at the gene ends were 2 bases for V and 5 bases for J; bases not matched to a gene: 10. Per the germline V gene, CDR1 is MNHEY and CDR2 is SVGEGT. CDR3 DNA sequence: TGTGCCAGCAGTTACCTAAAAGGACAGGGTTGGGAGACCCAGTACTTC. Residues: CASSYLKGQGWETQYF.

This clonotype was seen a few times. The genes are TRBV7-8 and TRBJ1-6; no clear D gene. Germline V gives CDR1 SGHVS, CDR2 FQNEAQ. Deletions cut 11 bases from V and 13 bases from J, with 21 bases between. The CDR3 is 13 amino acids. CDR3 region: CASGIYEYGPLHF. CDR3 nucleotides: TGTGCCTCCGGGATTTACGAATACGGCCCCCTCCACTTT.

The chain combines TRBV18 with TRBJ2-1, with D hard to call. V gave up 3 bases and J gave up 9 bases, with 12 bases separating them. The germline V gene has CDR1 KGHSH and CDR2 LQKENI. The length of the CDR3 is 13 residues. CDR3 protein: CASSPARTPEQFF. The CDR3 DNA is TGTGCCAGCTCACCGGCCAGGACCCCTGAGCAGTTCTTC.

This clonotype was seen a handful of times. This chain links TRBV20-1 with TRBJ2-5; TRBD2 aligns across 14 bases. Germline V gene data show CDR1 as DFQATT and CDR2 as SNEGSKA (reference sequence). The J segment lost 0 bases and the V segment lost 5 bases, leaving 8 bases of the junction unmatched. The length of the CDR3 is 17 residues. CDR3 loop: CSAPRRTSGRNQETQYF. CDR3 coding DNA: TGCAGTGCTCCAAGAAGGACTAGCGGGAGGAACCAAGAGACCCAGTACTTC.

Only a few counts were recorded for this clonotype. The V and J genes are TRBV4-3 and TRBJ2-2; TRBD2 agrees at 7 bases. Germline V gives CDR1 LGHNA, CDR2 YSLEER. Germline trimming cut 1 base from V and 7 bases from J; bases unmatched to any gene: 12. The CDR3 is 17 residues long. This chain's CDR3 is CASSQVYQRDTSGELFF. Written as DNA, the CDR3 is TGCGCCAGCAGCCAAGTTTACCAGCGGGATACTAGCGGGGAGCTGTTTTTT.

The chain employs TRBV9 and TRBJ2-2, with D perhaps being TRBD1 or TRBD2 (5 bases each). This CDR3 comprises 16 residues. Trimming took off 5 bases at V and 2 bases at J, with 16 bases between the two ends. Germline assignment: CDR1 SGDLS and CDR2 YYNGEE. CDR3 amino acids: CASSQRGDSNTGELFF. DNA for the CDR3: TGTGCCAGCAGTCAGAGGGGAGACAGTAACACCGGGGAGCTGTTTTTT.

The chain recombines TRBV12-3 or TRBV12-4 with TRBJ2-5; D gene ambiguous. Deletions cut 8 bases from V and 5 bases from J, with 12 bases between. The CDR3 is 12 residues long. CDR3 nucleotide sequence: TGTGCCAGCTCCGGCCCCGGCGAGACCCAGTACTTC. Translated, it gives CASSGPGETQYF.

The V call is TRBV9, the J call TRBJ2-2; D unresolved. The germline gives CDR1 SGDLS, CDR2 YYNGEE. This CDR3 contains 14 residues. V was shortened by 0 bases and J by 6 bases, with 9 bases between the two germline ends. CDR3 nucleotide sequence: TGTGCCAGCAGCGTAGTCCCACAGTCCGGGGAGCTGTTTTTT. Its protein product is CASSVVPQSGELFF.

This clonotype was seen a few times. The chain combines TRBV24-1 with TRBJ2-3; D gene unclear. Germline V gene sequence: CDR1 KGHDR, CDR2 SFDVKD. The CDR3 is 15 amino acids. V was shortened by 1 base and J by 0 bases, with 7 bases between the two germline ends. DNA of the CDR3: TGTGCCACCAGTGATTTCGGCAGTAGCACAGATACGCAGTATTTT. This sequence encodes CATSDFGSSTDTQYF.

This clonotype was seen a handful of times. The chain links TRBV24-1 to TRBJ1-1; TRBD1 might be the D (5 bases). The CDR3 loop spans 14 amino acids. The germline V gene encodes CDR1 KGHDR and CDR2 SFDVKD. V was pared by 7 bases and J by 4 bases, with 15 bases between. The chain's CDR3 is CATRAAGLGTEAFF. For the CDR3, the DNA is TGTGCCACCAGGGCGGCGGGGCTGGGCACTGAAGCTTTCTTT.